A selection of T cell receptor beta chains follows, all from one sample in a study of shared clonotypes between healthy human individuals. TCRdb's copy holds only in-frame clones and misses some; the assay was immunoSEQ multiplex PCR. Altogether around 2.5 million clones are present, approximately 93% being singletons, with the ten largest covering 0.36%. Sequenced: naive CD4+ T cells from PBMCs. The receptor set was obtained from a man younger than 30 in good health. Some clones in this sample may be carry-over from other donors' samples. Each CDR3 is given with its conserved first and last residue. The order of the fields is CDR3 protein, V gene, J gene.

CDR3: CASSPGRITNEKLFF
V: TRBV6-5
J: TRBJ1-4

CDR3: CASSPSPGYNEQFF
V: TRBV18
J: TRBJ2-1

CDR3: CASSPFPAGMNQPQHF
V: TRBV18
J: TRBJ1-5

CDR3: CAISEPPGGRDTIYF
V: TRBV10-3
J: TRBJ1-3

CDR3: CASSSSLAGVVNEQFF
V: TRBV5-1
J: TRBJ2-1

CDR3: CASSLGGSEEKLFF
V: TRBV5-1
J: TRBJ1-4

CDR3: CSFRGAANEKLFF
V: TRBV29-1
J: TRBJ1-4

CDR3: CACPGQGLHNSPLHF
V: TRBV30
J: TRBJ1-6

CDR3: CASSLESGQRHF
V: TRBV7-2
J: TRBJ2-7

CDR3: CASSEYPGELFF
V: TRBV10-1
J: TRBJ2-2

CDR3: CAWSSSGGEQYF
V: TRBV30
J: TRBJ2-7

CDR3: CASSPGLAGFGEQFF
V: TRBV5-1
J: TRBJ2-1

CDR3: CASSGPGLQFNEQYF
V: TRBV28
J: NA

CDR3: CASRPHSGISYEQYF
V: TRBV6-7
J: TRBJ2-7

CDR3: CASTDRTGGNTEAFF
V: TRBV21-1
J: TRBJ1-1

CDR3: CASRGDRGLHEQYF
V: TRBV6-1
J: TRBJ2-7

CDR3: CASSFRLTGADTQYF
V: TRBV28
J: TRBJ2-3

CDR3: CASSPVNAPTYEQYF
V: TRBV18
J: TRBJ2-7

CDR3: CASSVTGGENTIYF
V: TRBV9
J: TRBJ1-3

CDR3: CASSLAWDSSYEQYF
V: TRBV7-9
J: TRBJ2-7

CDR3: CASSPGEGGTEAFF
V: TRBV5-1
J: TRBJ1-1

CDR3: CASSPRWEYSNQPQHF
V: TRBV28
J: TRBJ1-5

CDR3: CASSLIWDNEKLFF
V: TRBV5-8
J: TRBJ1-4

CDR3: CASRFPGLNIQYF
V: TRBV19
J: TRBJ2-4

CDR3: CAIQGPAQETQYF
V: TRBV6-1
J: TRBJ2-5

CDR3: CASSPQRNSYEQYF
V: TRBV7-2
J: TRBJ2-7

CDR3: CASSEEARTEAFF
V: TRBV27
J: TRBJ1-1

CDR3: CSVEGNRGKRYEQYF
V: TRBV29-1
J: TRBJ2-7

CDR3: CASSFTAGLGTDTQYF
V: TRBV7-2
J: TRBJ2-3

CDR3: CASSLARAKLWTDTQYF
V: TRBV7-9
J: TRBJ2-3

CDR3: CAWDRADEQFF
V: TRBV30
J: TRBJ2-1

CDR3: CASSLFTGVETQYF
V: TRBV7-9
J: TRBJ2-5

CDR3: CASSLLQSNTEAFF
V: TRBV5-1
J: TRBJ1-1

CDR3: CASSGPQGPGNTIYF
V: TRBV9
J: TRBJ1-3

CDR3: CASSTASGTIYF
V: TRBV7-6
J: TRBJ1-3

CDR3: CASSPPPWGGTSLATNEKLFF
V: TRBV28
J: TRBJ1-4

CDR3: CASSRQGLYGYTF
V: TRBV27
J: TRBJ1-2

CDR3: CASRANQPQHF
V: TRBV27
J: TRBJ1-5

CDR3: CAWRPTYVGTGAYEQYF
V: TRBV30
J: TRBJ2-7

CDR3: CASSPIWVAGGMNEQFF
V: TRBV9
J: TRBJ2-1

CDR3: CASSLALGLNTIYF
V: TRBV7-9
J: TRBJ1-3

CDR3: CATKQGANADTQYF
V: TRBV19
J: TRBJ2-3

CDR3: CASSPDYREGTEAFF
V: TRBV9
J: TRBJ1-1

CDR3: CASSLDGGTYNEQFF
V: TRBV5-1
J: TRBJ2-1

CDR3: CASSPPGQAGDTQYF
V: TRBV5-1
J: TRBJ2-3

CDR3: CASSQTGTGEVEQYF
V: TRBV28
J: TRBJ2-7

CDR3: CASRPATLEAFF
V: TRBV28
J: TRBJ1-1